These T cell receptor beta chains were read from a single sample in a study of T-cell memory formation after mild COVID-19. A single record per CDR3 protein comes from TCRdb applying MiXCR to the 5' RACE reads. The table includes approximately 98,000 distinct CDR3 sequences, 15% to 20% detected once. The material sequenced was PBMCs or a T cell subset sorted from them (not recorded which). These receptors were collected from a man aged 18 to 29 who had mild COVID-19 (a few samples of this study predate the infection). Cell type and time point are not known. The CDR3 runs from the conserved cysteine through the conserved F or W. The order of the fields is CDR3 length, D gene, V gene, J gene, clone size, CDR3 DNA, CDR3 protein. A D gene is named only where the DNA matches it firmly. Some rows have no size entry. The others give once, few or many, or a class for an expanded clone.

cdr3_length: 14
d_call: TRBD1
v_call: TRBV6-5
j_call: TRBJ2-5
clone_size: few
cdr3_nt: TGTGCCAGCAGTTACACCGGGACAGGGGAGACCCAGTACTTC
cdr3_aa: CASSYTGTGETQYF

cdr3_length: 14
d_call: TRBD1
v_call: TRBV7-2
j_call: TRBJ2-1
clone_size: many
cdr3_nt: TGTGCCAGCAGCCCGCGGACAGGGCTGAATGAGCAGTTCTTC
cdr3_aa: CASSPRTGLNEQFF

cdr3_length: 14
d_call: .
v_call: TRBV14
j_call: TRBJ2-5
clone_size: .
cdr3_nt: TGTGCCAGCAGCCAGTATTGGTCTCAAGAGACCCAGTACTTC
cdr3_aa: CASSQYWSQETQYF

cdr3_length: 15
d_call: .
v_call: TRBV5-1
j_call: TRBJ2-7
clone_size: .
cdr3_nt: TGCGCCAGCAGCTTGCACGACGGCAGCTCCTACGAGCAGTACTTC
cdr3_aa: CASSLHDGSSYEQYF

cdr3_length: 13
d_call: .
v_call: TRBV5-6
j_call: TRBJ2-7
clone_size: .
cdr3_nt: TGTGCCAGCATCTCCTGGTCGGGCACCCAGCAGTACTTC
cdr3_aa: CASISWSGTQQYF

cdr3_length: 12
d_call: TRBD1
v_call: TRBV25-1
j_call: TRBJ2-7
clone_size: .
cdr3_nt: TGTGCCAGCAGTGTACAGGGGAACGAGCAGTACTTC
cdr3_aa: CASSVQGNEQYF

cdr3_length: 17
d_call: TRBD2
v_call: TRBV7-8
j_call: TRBJ2-2
clone_size: few
cdr3_nt: TGTGCCAGCAGCTTCCGTGGTCTGACTAGCGACACCGGGGAGCTGTTTTTT
cdr3_aa: CASSFRGLTSDTGELFF

cdr3_length: 14
d_call: .
v_call: TRBV7-2
j_call: TRBJ2-2
clone_size: .
cdr3_nt: TGTGCCAGCAGCTTGTCACAGCACACCGGGGAGCTGTTTTTT
cdr3_aa: CASSLSQHTGELFF

cdr3_length: 12
d_call: .
v_call: TRBV12-3/TRBV12-4
j_call: TRBJ2-3
clone_size: .
cdr3_nt: TGTGCCAGCAGTTTGGACTCCGGGACGCAGTATTTT
cdr3_aa: CASSLDSGTQYF

cdr3_length: 16
d_call: .
v_call: TRBV5-1
j_call: TRBJ2-3
clone_size: few
cdr3_nt: TGCGCCAGCAGCTTGGCCCCCGATATTGGCACAGATACGCAGTATTTT
cdr3_aa: CASSLAPDIGTDTQYF

cdr3_length: 11
d_call: .
v_call: TRBV7-2
j_call: TRBJ2-5
clone_size: .
cdr3_nt: TGTGCCAGCAGCACTGCTGTGACCCAGTACTTC
cdr3_aa: CASSTAVTQYF

cdr3_length: 12
d_call: .
v_call: TRBV12-3/TRBV12-4
j_call: TRBJ2-2
clone_size: few
cdr3_nt: TGTGCCAGCAGCCGGACATTCGGGGAGCTGTTTTTT
cdr3_aa: CASSRTFGELFF

cdr3_length: 14
d_call: .
v_call: TRBV24-1
j_call: TRBJ2-1
clone_size: many
cdr3_nt: TGTGCCACCGCCCCCGCCGGCTCCTACAATGAGCAGTTCTTC
cdr3_aa: CATAPAGSYNEQFF

cdr3_length: 12
d_call: .
v_call: TRBV24-1
j_call: TRBJ2-3
clone_size: .
cdr3_nt: TGTGCCACCAGTGATGACACAGATACGCAGTATTTT
cdr3_aa: CATSDDTDTQYF

cdr3_length: 13
d_call: .
v_call: TRBV12-3/TRBV12-4
j_call: TRBJ1-2
clone_size: .
cdr3_nt: TGTGCCAGCAGTTTGCTCGAAAACTATGGCTACACCTTC
cdr3_aa: CASSLLENYGYTF

cdr3_length: 11
d_call: .
v_call: TRBV6-6
j_call: TRBJ1-2
clone_size: .
cdr3_nt: TGTGCCAGCTATTTTAACTATGGCTACACCTTC
cdr3_aa: CASYFNYGYTF

cdr3_length: 14
d_call: .
v_call: TRBV15
j_call: TRBJ2-1
clone_size: .
cdr3_nt: TGTGCCACCAGCAGAGATACCCGTCTCAATGAGCAGTTCTTC
cdr3_aa: CATSRDTRLNEQFF

cdr3_length: 15
d_call: TRBD2
v_call: TRBV20-1
j_call: TRBJ2-5
clone_size: .
cdr3_nt: TGCAGTGCTACCGAGACTAGCGGGGGGACGGAGACCCAGTACTTC
cdr3_aa: CSATETSGGTETQYF

cdr3_length: 17
d_call: TRBD1
v_call: TRBV7-3
j_call: TRBJ2-2
clone_size: .
cdr3_nt: TGTGCCAGCAGTTCTCCCCCTGGGACAGCAAACACCGGGGAGCTGTTTTTT
cdr3_aa: CASSSPPGTANTGELFF

cdr3_length: 14
d_call: .
v_call: TRBV7-8
j_call: TRBJ1-2
clone_size: .
cdr3_nt: TGTGCCAGCAGCCCCCAGGCGATTCGCTATGGCTACACCTTC
cdr3_aa: CASSPQAIRYGYTF

cdr3_length: 16
d_call: .
v_call: TRBV5-1
j_call: TRBJ2-3
clone_size: .
cdr3_nt: TGCGCCAGCAGCTTGGTACCAGGGATGGGCACAGATACGCAGTATTTT
cdr3_aa: CASSLVPGMGTDTQYF

cdr3_length: 17
d_call: TRBD1
v_call: TRBV6-2/TRBV6-3
j_call: TRBJ1-5
clone_size: .
cdr3_nt: TGTGCCAGCAGACCCTGGACAGGGGATAATAGCAATCAGCCCCAGCATTTT
cdr3_aa: CASRPWTGDNSNQPQHF

cdr3_length: 12
d_call: .
v_call: TRBV7-9
j_call: TRBJ1-1
clone_size: .
cdr3_nt: TGTGCCAGTAGGGGGGGGCCCACTGAAGCTTTCTTT
cdr3_aa: CASRGGPTEAFF

cdr3_length: 14
d_call: .
v_call: TRBV5-1
j_call: TRBJ2-2
clone_size: many
cdr3_nt: TGCGCCAGCAGCTTCCAACAGGGCTCCGGGGAGCTGTTTTTT
cdr3_aa: CASSFQQGSGELFF

cdr3_length: 14
d_call: TRBD1
v_call: TRBV5-1
j_call: TRBJ2-3
clone_size: few
cdr3_nt: TGCGCCAGCAGCTTGCAGGGGGCGCAAGATACGCAGTATTTT
cdr3_aa: CASSLQGAQDTQYF

cdr3_length: 14
d_call: TRBD1
v_call: TRBV12-3/TRBV12-4
j_call: TRBJ1-3
clone_size: .
cdr3_nt: TGTGCCAGCAGGGCTACAGGGGAACGAAACACCATATATTTT
cdr3_aa: CASRATGERNTIYF

cdr3_length: 15
d_call: TRBD1
v_call: TRBV7-2
j_call: TRBJ1-1
clone_size: .
cdr3_nt: TGTGCCAGCAGCTTAGGACAGGGCTGGAACACTGAAGCTTTCTTT
cdr3_aa: CASSLGQGWNTEAFF

cdr3_length: 14
d_call: .
v_call: TRBV4-3
j_call: TRBJ1-1
clone_size: few
cdr3_nt: TGCGCCAGCAGCCAAGCCGGCACCGGGACTGAAGCTTTCTTT
cdr3_aa: CASSQAGTGTEAFF

cdr3_length: 16
d_call: .
v_call: TRBV3-1
j_call: TRBJ1-6
clone_size: .
cdr3_nt: TGTGCCAGCAGCCCGAGGGGGATCAGGTATAATTCACCCCTCCACTTT
cdr3_aa: CASSPRGIRYNSPLHF

cdr3_length: 12
d_call: .
v_call: TRBV20-1
j_call: TRBJ2-3
clone_size: .
cdr3_nt: TGCAGTGCTAACAGGTTCACAGATACGCAGTATTTT
cdr3_aa: CSANRFTDTQYF

cdr3_length: 13
d_call: .
v_call: TRBV3-1
j_call: TRBJ1-2
clone_size: .
cdr3_nt: TGTGCCAGCAGCCAAGGGGCAGGGAATGGCTACACCTTC
cdr3_aa: CASSQGAGNGYTF

cdr3_length: 14
d_call: .
v_call: TRBV2
j_call: TRBJ2-3
clone_size: few
cdr3_nt: TGTGCCAGCAGTGATTGGTTAGGGGCAGATACGCAGTATTTT
cdr3_aa: CASSDWLGADTQYF

cdr3_length: 12
d_call: .
v_call: TRBV6-6
j_call: TRBJ1-6
clone_size: few
cdr3_nt: TGTGCCAGCAGTCCGACGGGTGTGGAGGATCACTTT
cdr3_aa: CASSPTGVEDHF

cdr3_length: 12
d_call: .
v_call: TRBV5-1
j_call: TRBJ2-1
clone_size: many
cdr3_nt: TGCGCCAGCAGCTTGGGTCCCAATGAGCAGTTCTTC
cdr3_aa: CASSLGPNEQFF

cdr3_length: 18
d_call: .
v_call: TRBV7-3
j_call: TRBJ2-1
clone_size: few
cdr3_nt: TGTGCCAGCAGCCCGGACCGGGGAGATTTCTTTGCGTCCAATGAGCAGTTCTTC
cdr3_aa: CASSPDRGDFFASNEQFF

cdr3_length: 13
d_call: TRBD1
v_call: TRBV4-3
j_call: TRBJ2-2
clone_size: .
cdr3_nt: TGCGCCAGCAGCCGACAGGGCAACCGGGAGCTGTTTTTT
cdr3_aa: CASSRQGNRELFF

cdr3_length: 14
d_call: .
v_call: TRBV7-2
j_call: TRBJ1-4
clone_size: few
cdr3_nt: TGTGCCAGCAGCACGACAGGTCTGAATGAAAAACTGTTTTTT
cdr3_aa: CASSTTGLNEKLFF

cdr3_length: 15
d_call: .
v_call: TRBV12-3/TRBV12-4
j_call: TRBJ2-5
clone_size: once
cdr3_nt: TGTGCCAGCAGTCTCCTGGAGGGGCCCCAAGAGACCCAGTACTTC
cdr3_aa: CASSLLEGPQETQYF

cdr3_length: 15
d_call: TRBD1
v_call: TRBV5-1
j_call: TRBJ1-1
clone_size: .
cdr3_nt: TGCGCCAGCAGCCCTAACCGTGACAGGGCCACTGAAGCTTTCTTT
cdr3_aa: CASSPNRDRATEAFF

cdr3_length: 13
d_call: .
v_call: TRBV11-2
j_call: TRBJ1-2
clone_size: many
cdr3_nt: TGTGCCAGCAGCCCAGCGGGAGGATATGGCTACACCTTC
cdr3_aa: CASSPAGGYGYTF

cdr3_length: 15
d_call: .
v_call: TRBV20-1
j_call: TRBJ1-5
clone_size: few
cdr3_nt: TGCAGTGCTGAGGCGGGAGCGGGCGGGAATCAGCCCCAGCATTTT
cdr3_aa: CSAEAGAGGNQPQHF

cdr3_length: 14
d_call: TRBD1
v_call: TRBV5-1
j_call: TRBJ2-3
clone_size: many
cdr3_nt: TGCGCCAGCAGCCGTACAGGGGGACCAGATACGCAGTATTTT
cdr3_aa: CASSRTGGPDTQYF

cdr3_length: 14
d_call: TRBD2
v_call: TRBV7-3
j_call: TRBJ2-2
clone_size: many
cdr3_nt: TGTGCCAGCAGCCCCCAAGCGGGACCCGGGGAGCTGTTTTTT
cdr3_aa: CASSPQAGPGELFF

cdr3_length: 15
d_call: .
v_call: TRBV12-3/TRBV12-4
j_call: TRBJ1-1
clone_size: .
cdr3_nt: TGTGCCAGCAGTCCACCTTCGGTAGTGAACACTGAAGCTTTCTTT
cdr3_aa: CASSPPSVVNTEAFF

cdr3_length: 14
d_call: .
v_call: TRBV10-3
j_call: TRBJ1-6
clone_size: .
cdr3_nt: TGTGCCTCATCCAGGGTTACCCTTAATTCACCCCTCCACTTT
cdr3_aa: CASSRVTLNSPLHF

cdr3_length: 14
d_call: .
v_call: TRBV5-1
j_call: TRBJ2-3
clone_size: .
cdr3_nt: TGCGCCAGCGGCCTGGGGGGCTCGGTAGATACGCAGTATTTT
cdr3_aa: CASGLGGSVDTQYF

cdr3_length: 16
d_call: TRBD2
v_call: TRBV12-3/TRBV12-4
j_call: TRBJ2-2
clone_size: few
cdr3_nt: TGTGCCAGCAGCCCCATGGCGGGGGCGAACACCGGGGAGCTGTTTTTT
cdr3_aa: CASSPMAGANTGELFF

cdr3_length: 14
d_call: .
v_call: TRBV6-5
j_call: TRBJ2-6
clone_size: .
cdr3_nt: TGTGCCAGCAGTCCCCCACTAGGGGCCAACGTCCTGACTTTC
cdr3_aa: CASSPPLGANVLTF

cdr3_length: 15
d_call: TRBD1
v_call: TRBV19
j_call: TRBJ2-3
clone_size: few
cdr3_nt: TGTGCCAGTAGTATAGAGGCCAGGGGGACAGATACGCAGTATTTT
cdr3_aa: CASSIEARGTDTQYF

cdr3_length: 16
d_call: TRBD1
v_call: TRBV3-1
j_call: TRBJ1-5
clone_size: .
cdr3_nt: TGTGCCAGCAGCCAGTCCGGGACAGGGGTTTTTCAGCCCCAGCATTTT
cdr3_aa: CASSQSGTGVFQPQHF

cdr3_length: 13
d_call: .
v_call: TRBV7-3
j_call: TRBJ1-1
clone_size: many
cdr3_nt: TGTGCCAGCGGGGACACAGCGAACACTGAAGCTTTCTTT
cdr3_aa: CASGDTANTEAFF

cdr3_length: 16
d_call: .
v_call: TRBV4-2
j_call: TRBJ2-4
clone_size: many
cdr3_nt: TGTGCCAGCAGCCAAGGTTCCCAACTAGCCAAAAACATTCAGTACTTC
cdr3_aa: CASSQGSQLAKNIQYF

cdr3_length: 14
d_call: .
v_call: TRBV6-2/TRBV6-3
j_call: TRBJ2-3
clone_size: .
cdr3_nt: TGTGCCAGCAGCCAGGGGCCGTACACAGATACGCAGTATTTT
cdr3_aa: CASSQGPYTDTQYF

cdr3_length: 13
d_call: .
v_call: TRBV7-2
j_call: TRBJ2-5
clone_size: few
cdr3_nt: TGTGCCAGCAGCTTACGACCACAAGAGACCCAGTACTTC
cdr3_aa: CASSLRPQETQYF

cdr3_length: 13
d_call: .
v_call: TRBV5-1
j_call: TRBJ2-5
clone_size: many
cdr3_nt: TGCGCCAGCAGCCCGCCGAGGGCTGAGACCCAGTACTTC
cdr3_aa: CASSPPRAETQYF

cdr3_length: 14
d_call: .
v_call: TRBV6-5
j_call: TRBJ2-5
clone_size: few
cdr3_nt: TGTGCCAGCAGTTACGGCCACCCAGGAGAGACCCAGTACTTC
cdr3_aa: CASSYGHPGETQYF